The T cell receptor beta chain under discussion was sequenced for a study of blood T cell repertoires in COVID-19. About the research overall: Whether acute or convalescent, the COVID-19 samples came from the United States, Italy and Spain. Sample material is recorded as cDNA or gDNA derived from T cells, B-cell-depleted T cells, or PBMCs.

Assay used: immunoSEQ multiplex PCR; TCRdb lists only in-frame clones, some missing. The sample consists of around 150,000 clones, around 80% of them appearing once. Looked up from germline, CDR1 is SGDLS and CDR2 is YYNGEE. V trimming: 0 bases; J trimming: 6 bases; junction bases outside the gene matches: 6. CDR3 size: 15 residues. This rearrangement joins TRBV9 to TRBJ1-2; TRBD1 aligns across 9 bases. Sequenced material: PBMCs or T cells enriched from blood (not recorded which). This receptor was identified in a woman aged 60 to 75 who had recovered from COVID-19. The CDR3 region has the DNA TGTGCCAGCAGCGTAGATGGGACAGGGAAACATGGCTACACCTTC. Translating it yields CASSVDGTGKHGYTF.